The 16 T cell receptor beta chains reported below all come from one sample, sequenced in a study of blood T cell repertoires in COVID-19 (dated by TCRdb to 2020 to 2021). Library preparation was by the immunoSEQ multiplex PCR assay. TCRdb retrieved this table from immuneACCESS and kept in-frame rearrangements only. Not all clones are present; in checked studies, unresolved V genes account for under half, and no reason is known for the remainder. For this sample the table gives about 73,000 clones, of which about 86% were detected only once. The top ten clonotypes cover around 5% of the sample. Sequencing used peripheral blood. Receptors originate from a man aged 50-59 years with active COVID-19.

CDR3 in amino acids: CASSYSGDTLRGYTF. The DNA of the CDR3 is TGTGCCAGCAGTTACTCGGGGGACACCCTAAGAGGCTACACCTTC. This sequence joins TRBV6-2 or TRBV6-3 and TRBJ1-2; D is perhaps TRBD1 (6 bases). This CDR3 spans 15 amino acids. Germline V gene sequence: CDR1 MNHEY, CDR2 SVGEGT. V was pared by 0 bases and J by 8 bases, with 16 bases between.

This clone has a single count. This sequence joins TRBV5-1 and TRBJ2-7; 7 bases are a match to TRBD1. Germline-derived CDR1 and CDR2 are SGHRS and YFSETQ. This CDR3 region has 15 residues. After removal of 4 bases from V and 2 bases from J, the junction contained 9 bases not matched to a gene. The CDR3 DNA reads as TGCGCCAGCAGCCCCCTTACCGGGACAGCCTACGAGCAGTACTTC. This sequence encodes CASSPLTGTAYEQYF.

This sequence joins TRBV11-2 and TRBJ2-6, with a tentative D call TRBD2 (6 bases). This CDR3 contains 18 residues. Germline V gene lookup returns CDR1 SGHAT and CDR2 FQNNGV. Deletions cut 4 bases from V and 0 bases from J, with 16 bases between. The CDR3 bases are TGTGCCAGCAGCTCAGTCGGGCGGGGAAGCTCTGGGGCCAACGTCCTGACTTTC. The encoded protein is CASSSVGRGSSGANVLTF.

The gene calls are TRBV5-1 and TRBJ1-1; TRBD1 is a possible D gene (5 bases). Germline loops: CDR1 SGHRS, CDR2 YFSETQ. There are 16 residues in the CDR3. Trimming took 0 bases from V and 1 from J, leaving 13 bases between them. The CDR3 nucleotides read TGCGCCAGCAGCTTGGCCGCGAAGGGGCCGAACACTGAAGCTTTCTTT. Its protein is CASSLAAKGPNTEAFF. The complete variable domain, with remaining parts taken from reference TRBV5-1 and TRBJ1-1, reads KAGVTQTPRYLIKTRGQQVTLSCSPISGHRSVSWYQQTPGQGLQFLFEYFSETQRNKGNFPGRFSGRQFSNSRSEMNVSTLELGDSALYLCASSLAAKGPNTEAFFGQGTRLTVV.

The rearrangement uses TRBV30 and TRBJ1-1, with D possibly TRBD1 on 5 matching bases. The germline V gene has CDR1 GTSNPN and CDR2 SVGIG (reference sequence). The V end lost 6 bases, the J end lost 0 bases, and 14 bases lay between the germline ends. The length of the CDR3 is 14 residues. CDR3 nucleotides: TGTGCCTGCAGGCGGAGGGGACTGAACACTGAAGCTTTCTTT. Residues: CACRRRGLNTEAFF.

The rearrangement uses TRBV3-1 (or the pseudogene TRBV3-2) and TRBJ1-2; weak D call: TRBD1 (5 bases). The CDR3 spans 12 residues. The ends were cut back, 5 bases at V and 8 bases at J, with 12 bases in the middle. Germline V lookup: CDR1 LGHDT, CDR2 YNNKEL (reference sequence). As DNA, the CDR3 is TGTGCCAGCAGCGAGATCGGGGGAGGCTACACCTTC. It encodes CASSEIGGGYTF.

The rearrangement uses TRBV5-4 and TRBJ1-1; 9 bases agree with TRBD1. Germline V lookup: CDR1 SGHNT, CDR2 YYREEE (reference sequence). J lost 4 bases, V lost 5 bases, and 12 bases had no gene match. This CDR3 has 16 residues. CDR3 sequence (DNA): TGTGCCAGCAGTCCCGGGACAGGGATAAAGGGCACTGAAGCTTTCTTT. It encodes CASSPGTGIKGTEAFF.

In its sample, this clone was seen once. The V gene is TRBV6-5, the J gene TRBJ2-7; perhaps TRBD2 as D (6 bases). Germline V lookup: CDR1 MNHEY, CDR2 SVGAGI. V was pared by 1 base and J by 6 bases, with 10 bases between. There are 13 residues in the CDR3. CDR3 sequence reads: CASSYWREREQYF. The CDR3 region has the DNA TGTGCCAGCAGTTACTGGAGGGAGCGCGAGCAGTACTTC.

The chain carries TRBV18 and TRBJ2-3; no reliable D call. Looked up from germline, CDR1 is KGHSH and CDR2 is LQKENI. The CDR3 has 15 amino acids. V was clipped by 2 bases and J by 0 bases, with 9 bases between them. CDR3 nucleotide sequence: TGTGCCAGCTCACCAGGCAAATTGAGCACAGATACGCAGTATTTT. Translating it yields CASSPGKLSTDTQYF.

The genes are TRBV19 and TRBJ2-5; TRBD1 aligns across 7 bases. V dropped 5 bases and J dropped 5; count of bases not matched to a gene: 8. This CDR3 contains 14 residues. CDR1 LNHDA and CDR2 SQIVND come from the germline V gene (reference sequence). The CDR3: CASSPSTGRETQYF. The CDR3 DNA is TGTGCCAGTAGTCCCTCGACAGGGCGGGAGACCCAGTACTTC.

The V gene is TRBV11-2, the J gene TRBJ2-7; 7 positions match TRBD2. The CDR3 contains 14 residues. Germline V gene sequence: CDR1 SGHAT, CDR2 FQNNGV. Losses at the gene ends were 1 base for V and 6 bases for J; bases not matched to a gene: 6. CDR3 nucleotide sequence: TGTGCCAGCAGCTTAGGCAGACTAGCAAGCGAGCAGTACTTC. This translates into CASSLGRLASEQYF.

The gene calls are TRBV5-1 and TRBJ2-5; 9 bases line up with TRBD1. Per the germline V gene, CDR1 is SGHRS and CDR2 is YFSETQ. CDR3 length equals 14 residues. V lost 3 bases to trimming and J lost 2 bases; unmatched junction nucleotides: 2. The CDR3 reads CASSSGTGQETQYF. The CDR3 DNA follows: TGCGCCAGCAGCTCCGGGACAGGGCAAGAGACCCAGTACTTC.

V usage is TRBV7-9 and J usage is TRBJ2-1, with TRBD2 identical over 10 bases. Germline V gene data show CDR1 as SEHNR and CDR2 as FQNEAQ (reference sequence). The CDR3 extends over 18 amino acids. V trimming: 5 bases; J trimming: 0 bases; junction bases outside the gene matches: 10. The CDR3, as DNA: TGTGCCAGCAGCGCCGGGACTAGCGCCTCAAGCTCCTACAATGAGCAGTTCTTC. Its translation is CASSAGTSASSSYNEQFF.

The chain has TRBV2 and TRBJ1-4; 8 bases fit TRBD1. CDR1 and CDR2 from the germline V gene are SNHLY and FYNNEI. This CDR3 has 15 residues. V lost 6 bases, J lost 16 bases, and 19 bases stayed unmatched. This chain's CDR3 is CASSPTRGLMAWGFF. CDR3 nucleotide sequence: TGTGCCAGCAGCCCGACCAGGGGGCTGATGGCTTGGGGGTTTTTT.

The chain recombines TRBV9 with TRBJ1-2; TRBD1 is a possible D gene (5 bases). The CDR3 loop spans 15 amino acids. Trimming pared 0 bases from V and 2 bases from J, leaving 11 bases between. Germline V gene sequence: CDR1 SGDLS, CDR2 YYNGEE. The CDR3, as DNA: TGTGCCAGCAGCGTAGTAGCACAGGTCAACTATGGCTACACCTTC. Its protein is CASSVVAQVNYGYTF.

The rearrangement uses TRBV28 and TRBJ2-5; D perhaps matches TRBD1 (5 bases). Trimming shortened V by 5 bases and J by 5 bases, and 18 bases separated the two germline ends. CDR1 is MDHEN and CDR2 is SYDVKM in the germline V gene. CDR3 size: 15 residues. The CDR3 nucleotides read TGTGCCAGCAGTGGGGCTGCGAGAAGAAGGGAGACCCAGTACTTC. Translated: CASSGAARRRETQYF.